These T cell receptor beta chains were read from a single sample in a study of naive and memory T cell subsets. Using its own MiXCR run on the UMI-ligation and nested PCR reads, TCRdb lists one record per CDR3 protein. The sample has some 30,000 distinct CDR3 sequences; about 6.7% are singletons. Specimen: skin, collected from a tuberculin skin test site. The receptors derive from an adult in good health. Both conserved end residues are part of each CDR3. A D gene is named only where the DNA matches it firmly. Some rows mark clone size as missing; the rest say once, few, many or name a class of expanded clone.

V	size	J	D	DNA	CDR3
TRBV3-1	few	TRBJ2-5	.	TGTGCCAGCAGCCATGTTTCCATACGTCAAGAGACCCAGTACTTC	CASSHVSIRQETQYF
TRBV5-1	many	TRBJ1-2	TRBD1	TGCGCCAGCAGCTTGGCGGGACAGGGGAGAAACTATGGCTACACCTTC	CASSLAGQGRNYGYTF
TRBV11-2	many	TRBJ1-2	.	TGTGCCAGCAGCTTAGATGGAGACAGGAACAACTATGGCTACACCTTC	CASSLDGDRNNYGYTF
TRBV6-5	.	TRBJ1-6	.	TGTGCCAGCAGGATTTACGGGTTATCACCCCTCCACTTT	CASRIYGLSPLHF
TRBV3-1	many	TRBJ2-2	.	TGTGCCAGCAGCCAGGGTGACACCGGGGAGCTGTTTTTT	CASSQGDTGELFF
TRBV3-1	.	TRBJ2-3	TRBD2	TGTGCCAGCAGCCAAGTCCTAGCGGGGTCGGATACGCAGTATTTT	CASSQVLAGSDTQYF
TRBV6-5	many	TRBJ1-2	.	TGTGCCAGCAGTTACTCCCCGGGGTCGCCCTATGGCTACACCTTC	CASSYSPGSPYGYTF
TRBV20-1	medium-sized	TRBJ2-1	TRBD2	TGCAGTGCTAGTATCAGACTAGCGGGGGGTATGAATGAGCAGTTCTTC	CSASIRLAGGMNEQFF
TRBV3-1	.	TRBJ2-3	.	TGTGCCAGCAGCCAAGAACTAGGTACAGATACGCAGTATTTT	CASSQELGTDTQYF
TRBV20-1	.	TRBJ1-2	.	TGCAGTGCTAGAGAAGGGGGGAACTATGGCTACACCTTC	CSAREGGNYGYTF
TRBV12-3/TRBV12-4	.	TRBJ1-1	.	TGTGCCAGCAGTTTAGAGTTGAACACTGAAGCTTTCTTT	CASSLELNTEAFF
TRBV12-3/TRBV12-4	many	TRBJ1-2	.	TGTGCCAGCAGGGAACAGTACTATGGCTACACCTTC	CASREQYYGYTF
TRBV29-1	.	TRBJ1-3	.	TGCAGCGTCAGGACGCTTGGAAACACCATATATTTT	CSVRTLGNTIYF
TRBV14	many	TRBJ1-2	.	TGTGCCAGCAGCCAGGACATGCGGGGCTACACCTTC	CASSQDMRGYTF
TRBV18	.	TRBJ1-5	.	TGTGCCAGCTCACCAACCGGGACCCGGTCAACTAGCAATCAGCCCCAGCATTTT	CASSPTGTRSTSNQPQHF
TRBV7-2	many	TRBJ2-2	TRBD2	TGTGCCAGCACGAGCGGGGTGAACACCGGGGAGCTGTTTTTT	CASTSGVNTGELFF
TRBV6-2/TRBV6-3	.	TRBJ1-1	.	TGTGCCAGCATTGGATTGTTGGGCAGAATCGAAGCTTTCTTT	CASIGLLGRIEAFF
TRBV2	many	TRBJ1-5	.	TGTGCCAGCGGACGGGATCAGCCCCAGCATTTT	CASGRDQPQHF
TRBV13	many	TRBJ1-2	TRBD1	TGTGCCAGCAGCCACCGACAGGGGATGCATGGCTACACCTTC	CASSHRQGMHGYTF